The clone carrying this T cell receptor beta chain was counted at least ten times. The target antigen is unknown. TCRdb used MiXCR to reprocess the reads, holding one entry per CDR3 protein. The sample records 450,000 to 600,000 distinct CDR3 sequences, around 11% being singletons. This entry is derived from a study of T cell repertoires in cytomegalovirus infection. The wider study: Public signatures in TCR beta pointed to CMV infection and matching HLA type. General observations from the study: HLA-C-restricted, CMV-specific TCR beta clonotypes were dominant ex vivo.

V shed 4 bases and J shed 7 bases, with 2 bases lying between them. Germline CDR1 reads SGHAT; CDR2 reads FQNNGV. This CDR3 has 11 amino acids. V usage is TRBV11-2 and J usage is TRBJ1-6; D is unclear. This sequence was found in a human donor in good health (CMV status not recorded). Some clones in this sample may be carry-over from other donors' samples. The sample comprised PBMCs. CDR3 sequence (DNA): TGTGCCAGCAGCTCGAATTCACCCCTCCACTTT. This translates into CASSSNSPLHF.